This T cell receptor beta chain was sequenced in a study of regulatory T cells in long-lasting Graves disease (dated by TCRdb to 2020 to 2022). For context, the study as a whole: To count as having persistent Graves' disease, a patient had to have received antithyroid drug treatment for over 5 years with TSH receptor autoantibodies remaining persistently positive. Patients with persistent Graves' disease were compared with patients with newly diagnosed Graves' disease using TCR sequencing and RNA sequencing of peripheral blood. The study was conducted in China and was registered as a clinical trial. A total of around 35 samples underwent TCR sequencing: approximately 13 from persistent and about 20 from newly diagnosed Graves' disease patients. Antithyroid drugs had been taken for 10 to 13 years on average by persistent Graves' disease patients in the clinical cohort. The investigation overall reported the following: Peripheral blood alone was examined, since thyroid tissue, which constituted the primary lesion, could not be accessed. The authors noted that the small sample size was a limitation that may lower accuracy. Patients with persistent disease shared more public clonotypes (roughly 2,900) than newly diagnosed patients did (more than 900). Compared with newly diagnosed patients, patients with persistent Graves' disease had lower TCR Shannon entropy and fewer highly expanded clones, which suggests clonal expansion. Sequencing and analysis were limited to the TCR beta chain. Persistent disease showed preferential use of TRBV28, TRBJ1-2 and TRBJ2-5, whereas newly diagnosed disease favored TRBV20-1 and TRBJ2-1.

Read against the paper, the sample's time point label means: persistent/refractory GD, antithyroid drugs over 5 years with positive TRAb. RNA was extracted from PBMCs in TRIzol for both TCR sequencing and RNA sequencing. The diagnosis of Graves' disease followed American Thyroid Association guidelines. Patients were recruited from an endocrinology department in Xi'an, China. From each patient, 7.5 to 10 milliliters of peripheral blood was collected into an EDTA anticoagulant tube. PBMCs were isolated by Ficoll Paque Plus density gradient separation without further T cell sorting. An Agilent 2100 Bioanalyzer and agarose gel were used to check RNA quality, while a NanoDrop 2000 measured RNA concentration. The CDR3 sequence holds 13 residues, the cysteine and phenylalanine included. Only CDR3 DNA is held: 39 bases, read in frame from base 1. The junction carries 9 bases between V and J, which are trimmed by 4 bases and 6 bases respectively. CDR1 and CDR2, per the germline V gene, are MNHEY and SVGAGI.

Receptor amplification or capture employed multiplex PCR. Sequencing took place on an Illumina HiSeq 4000. iRepertoire HTBI primers and Arm-PCR amplification of CDR3 regions were used to construct TCR beta libraries. PCR products were gel purified before sequencing. The published analysis was carried out like this. A total of 62 TRBV and 14 TRBJ segments were identified across samples and were used for gene usage analysis of CDR3 amino acid clonotypes. Filtered high-quality paired reads were merged into contigs using COPE and FqMerger. BLAST was used to align contigs to IMGT TRBV, TRBD and TRBJ reference genes, and CDR3 was defined according to IMGT. Clonotypes above 0.1% frequency were classified as highly expanded clones. Shannon entropy was used to measure repertoire diversity, and the Gini coefficient was used to measure V-J evenness. Clonotypes shared by more than one individual were considered public. TCRdb's own reprocessing of the public reads used fastp at Q25 and MiXCR and kept productive beta chains. All rows with the same CDR3 protein become a single entry with the most common DNA and genes. TCRdb's processing, not the study's, gives the V and J calls here. This sample holds 400,000 to 500,000 distinct CDR3 sequences; over 20% were observed only once. Over 11% of the sample is in the top ten clones.

There are many counts of this clonotype. Its cognate antigen has yet to be identified. No quality values exist for individual bases; no much larger clone is one base distant. The receptor's source is a female donor with Graves disease. The rearranged segments are TRBV6-5 and TRBJ1-4, with the D gene too uncertain to name. The sequenced sample was peripheral blood mononuclear cells (PBMCs), obtained when the disease was refractory, from a patient treated with antithyroid drugs. CDR3 protein: CASSLSADEKLFF. The base sequence is TGTGCCAGCAGTTTATCAGCCGATGAAAAACTGTTTTTT.